This TCR beta chain was captured by sequencing in a study of T cell responses to AZD1222 COVID-19 vaccine. Germline lookup yields CDR1 SGHAT and CDR2 FQNNGV. With 0 bases removed from V and 1 base from J, the gap between germline ends came to 3 bases. The CDR3 totals 14 residues. Generated by immunoSEQ multiplex PCR, the TCRdb table keeps only in-frame clones and is missing some. The sample lists 75,000 to 90,000 clones; about 92% were seen once. The TCR sequence derives from an adult who received the AZD1222 COVID-19 vaccine. The sequenced sample was peripheral blood, obtained 28 days after the second AZD1222 dose. This chain joins TRBV11-2 and TRBJ2-2; the D is unclear. Written as DNA, the CDR3 is TGTGCCAGCAGCTTAGACTTGAACACCGGGGAGCTGTTTTTT. Its protein product is CASSLDLNTGELFF.